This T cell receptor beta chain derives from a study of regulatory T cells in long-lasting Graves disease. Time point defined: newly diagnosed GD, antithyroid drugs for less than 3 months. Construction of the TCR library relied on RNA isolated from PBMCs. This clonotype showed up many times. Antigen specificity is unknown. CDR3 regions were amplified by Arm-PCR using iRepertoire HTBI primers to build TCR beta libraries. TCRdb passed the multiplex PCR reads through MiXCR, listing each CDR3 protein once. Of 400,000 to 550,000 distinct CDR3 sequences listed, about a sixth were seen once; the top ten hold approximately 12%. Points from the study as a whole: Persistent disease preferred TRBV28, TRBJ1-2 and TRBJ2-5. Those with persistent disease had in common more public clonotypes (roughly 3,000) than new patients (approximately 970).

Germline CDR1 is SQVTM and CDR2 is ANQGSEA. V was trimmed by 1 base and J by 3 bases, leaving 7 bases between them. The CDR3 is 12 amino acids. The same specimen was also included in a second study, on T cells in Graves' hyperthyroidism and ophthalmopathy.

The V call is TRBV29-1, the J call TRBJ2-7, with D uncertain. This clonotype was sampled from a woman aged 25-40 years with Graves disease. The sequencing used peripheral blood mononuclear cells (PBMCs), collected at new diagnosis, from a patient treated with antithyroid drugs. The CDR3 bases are TGCAGCGTTGAAGGGTCCAGCTACGAGCAGTACTTC. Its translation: CSVEGSSYEQYF.